This T cell receptor beta chain was documented in a study of shared clonotypes between healthy human individuals. Study outcomes and limitations: Some naive CD4 clonotypes, 4% to 6%, turned up in common across a handful of donors. Rarefaction showed sorted-subset sequencing was incomplete despite large depth. Sample collection involved blood only; tissue repertoires are likely different.

V lost 1 base and J lost 4, with 11 bases in between. CDR3 length: 14 residues. Per germline, CDR1 SGHDN and CDR2 FVKESK. Positively selected for CCR7, the CD45RO-negative cells used as naive CD8 cells excluded terminally differentiated effector memory CD45RA+ cells. Each sorted subset replicate got 200 ng genomic DNA, tens of thousands of genomes. Sequencing was performed with immunoSEQ multiplex PCR; in TCRdb, only in-frame clones are kept and a portion is missing. The data hold some 2.1 million clones, with approximately 94% observed a single time. About this clone: What it binds is not known.

The source is a man aged 18 to 35 in good health. This rearrangement joins TRBV14 to TRBJ2-7; either TRBD1 or TRBD2 may fit D (5 bases each). Specimen: naive CD8+ T cells sorted from blood. The CDR3 DNA sequence: TGTGCCAGCAGCCAAGTGCACGGGACGTACGAGCAGTACTTC. Translation gives CASSQVHGTYEQYF.